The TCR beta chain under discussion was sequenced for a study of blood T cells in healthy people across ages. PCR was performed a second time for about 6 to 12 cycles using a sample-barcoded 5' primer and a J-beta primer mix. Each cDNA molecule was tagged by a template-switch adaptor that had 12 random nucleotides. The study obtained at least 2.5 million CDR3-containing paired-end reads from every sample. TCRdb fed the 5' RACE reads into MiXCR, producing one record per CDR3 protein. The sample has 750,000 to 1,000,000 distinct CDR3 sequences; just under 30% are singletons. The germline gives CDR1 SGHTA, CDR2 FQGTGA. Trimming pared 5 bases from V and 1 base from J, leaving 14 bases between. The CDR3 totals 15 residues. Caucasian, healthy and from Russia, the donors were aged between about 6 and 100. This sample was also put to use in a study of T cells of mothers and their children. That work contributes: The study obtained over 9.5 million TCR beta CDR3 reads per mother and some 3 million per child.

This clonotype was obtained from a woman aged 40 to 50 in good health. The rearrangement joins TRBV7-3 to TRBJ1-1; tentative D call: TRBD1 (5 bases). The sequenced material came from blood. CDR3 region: CASSLQGGGNTEAFF. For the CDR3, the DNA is TGTGCCAGCAGCCTCCAGGGAGGAGGGAACACTGAAGCTTTCTTT.